A few counts support the clone carrying this T cell receptor (beta chain). As yet, its antigen is unknown. The second PCR ran roughly 6 to 11 cycles with a sample-barcoded 5' primer and J-beta primers. TCRdb re-called the 5' RACE reads with MiXCR, one entry per CDR3 protein. The repertoire consists of 600,000 to 650,000 distinct CDR3 sequences, with roughly 50% occurring once and the leading ten covering over 30%. This sample is drawn from a study of blood T cells in healthy people across ages. The study's findings and limits: The study lacked donor CMV status, which possibly confounded expanded clonotype changes.

Per the germline V gene, CDR1 is SGHTA and CDR2 is FQGNSA. This CDR3 has 15 residues. V gave up 1 base and J gave up 4 bases; unmatched junction bases: 6. This receptor was taken from a man aged 60 to 69 in good health. Sample: blood. This chain links TRBV7-2 with TRBJ2-7, with 8 nucleotides matching TRBD2. The CDR3 coding sequence is TGTGCCAGCAGCTTAGTGACGGGGGGGCGTTACGAGCAGTACTTC. This sequence encodes CASSLVTGGRYEQYF.